The next 32 T cell receptor beta chains were all read from a single sample in a study of tumor and adjacent non-tumor tissue in lung cancer. TCRbeta libraries were built with three rounds of nested PCR, modified from ARM-PCR. From the multiplex PCR reads, TCRdb called clonotypes with MiXCR, one entry per CDR3 protein. The sample contains about 110,000 distinct CDR3 sequences, 84% of which appear only once. This sample's RNA came from whole unsorted tissue. Sequenced material: lung tumor tissue. The receptor set was obtained from a man between 65 and 85 years old with non-small cell lung cancer.

As regards this clonotype: A much bigger clone sits one base away, suggesting this may be a read error. Here the CDR3 omits its conserved ending phenylalanine or tryptophan, so a read error is the likely source. The DNA is left out, because the CDR3 cannot be placed on it with certainty; the CDR3 is given as TCRdb lists it. The rearrangement uses TRBV20-1 and TRBJ2-7. Germline CDR1 DFQATT, CDR2 SNEGSKA (reference sequence). The CDR3 contains 11 residues when both ends are counted. The chain's CDR3 is CSARDSYERYL.

The table lists this clonotype with a count of one. The CDR3 end shows no conserved phenylalanine or tryptophan, and so a read error is likely. This chain connects TRBV28 to TRBJ1-5; D possibly corresponds to TRBD1 (5 bases). The CDR3 totals 16 residues. Germline V gives CDR1 MDHEN, CDR2 SYDVKM. CDR3 DNA sequence: TGTGCCAGCAGTTTAGGGGGACCGGAGATGAATCAGCCTCAGCATGTT. It codes for CASSLGGPEMNQPQHV.

This clonotype was seen a single time. The junction departs from germline at one end; a sequencing error may be responsible. The chain employs TRBV29-1 and TRBJ2-1; D unclear. Germline CDR1 reads SQVTM; CDR2 reads ANQGSEA. This CDR3 is 15 amino acids long. The DNA for the CDR3 is TGCAGCGTTGAAGGAAACGGTAGCTCCTACGATGAGCAGTTCTTT. It encodes CSVEGNGSSYDEQFF.

With respect to this clonotype: The junction and the germline gene differ at one end; a read error may be behind it. The CDR3 nucleotides are TGTGCCAGCAGTTTCAGAACCTACAAGCAGTATTTC. It encodes CASSFRTYKQYF. The V and J genes are TRBV6-1 and TRBJ2-7; D unresolved. Germline V gene lookup returns CDR1 MNHNS and CDR2 SASEGT. There are 12 residues in the CDR3.

The chain couples TRBV6-2 or TRBV6-3 to TRBJ2-5; 11 bases align to TRBD2. Germline V gene sequence: CDR1 MNHEY, CDR2 SVGEGT. The CDR3 spans 14 residues. CDR3 DNA sequence: TGTGACACCGAGGGACTAGCGGCGTCAGTGACCCAGTACTTC. Translating it yields CDTEGLAASVTQYF.

Concerning this clonotype itself: The missing conserved phenylalanine or tryptophan at the end of this CDR3 makes a read error likely. The rearrangement uses TRBV28 and TRBJ1-2; D not resolved. CDR3 length equals 15 residues. Germline V CDR1 and CDR2: MDHEN, SYDVKM. The CDR3 sequence is CASSVIFRDIYVYTY. The CDR3 region has the DNA TGTGCCAGCAGTGTAATCTTCCGGGATATCTATGTCTACACCTAC.

In this sample, this clonotype turned up once. The genes are TRBV6-2 or TRBV6-3 and TRBJ2-6; possible D gene TRBD2, 6 bases. The CDR3 extends over 18 amino acids. Trimming removed 10 bases from V and 1 base from J, with 23 bases in between. Germline V CDR1 and CDR2: MNHEY, SVGEGT. The DNA of the CDR3 is TGTGCCAACAGGTCCTCGGGACTGGGTACGTCTGGGGCCAACGTCCTGACTTTC. Encoded protein: CANRSSGLGTSGANVLTF.

To note about this clonotype: Because it lacks the conserved phenylalanine or tryptophan at the end, this CDR3 is likely a read error. The V call is TRBV11-3, the J call TRBJ2-1; 13 bases line up with TRBD2. Germline V lookup: CDR1 SGHNT, CDR2 YENEEA. This CDR3 has 15 amino acids. CDR3 loop: CASSLTSGRENDQFL. The CDR3 DNA sequence: TGCGCCAGCAGCTTAACTAGCGGGAGGGAAAACGATCAGTTCTTG.

As to this clonotype: Germline is not matched at one junction end, which may reflect a read error. This chain joins TRBV11-2 and TRBJ1-6, with unresolved D. Germline values: CDR1 SGHAT, CDR2 FQNNGV. This CDR3 contains 15 residues. CDR3 in amino acids: CTSTSQSSYSSPLHF. The CDR3 DNA follows: TGTACCAGCACTTCCCAAAGCTCCTATAGTTCACCCCTCCACTTT.

This chain joins TRBV14 and TRBJ2-3; the D is unclear. Germline lookup yields CDR1 SGHDN and CDR2 FVKESK. V lost 9 bases, J lost 6 bases, and 22 bases lay in between. The CDR3 totals 15 residues. The CDR3 sequence is CASTRKSDATDTQYF. For the CDR3, the DNA is TGTGCCAGTACCCGGAAGTCCGATGCCACTGATACGCAGTATTTT.

This clonotype was recorded once. The missing conserved phenylalanine or tryptophan at the end of this CDR3 makes a read error likely. The rearrangement joins TRBV6-2 or TRBV6-3 to TRBJ2-7; TRBD2 matches at 7 bases. Looked up from germline, CDR1 is MNHEY and CDR2 is SVGEGT. J lost 2 bases, V lost 4 bases, and 14 bases had no gene match. CDR3 length: 17 amino acids. The DNA for the CDR3 is TGTGCCAGCAGTTCCTCCTGGCTAGCGGAGACCCCCTACGAGCAGTACCTC. Translation gives CASSSSWLAETPYEQYL.

This rearrangement joins TRBV10-3 to TRBJ2-7; TRBD2 matches 8 bases. Germline CDR1 is ENHRY and CDR2 is SYGVKD. This CDR3 has 18 residues. The junction had 18 bases not matched to a gene; V was cut back by 4 bases and J by 4 bases. The CDR3 here is CAISGLDGAGDPPYEQYF. The CDR3 region has the DNA TGTGCCATCAGTGGATTGGATGGAGCGGGGGATCCACCTTACGAGCAGTACTTC.

A note on this clonotype: Compared with germline, one end of the junction differs, possibly owing to a read error. V and J are TRBV6-6 and TRBJ2-5, with a possible D match to TRBD2 (6 bases). Germline loops: CDR1 MNHNY, CDR2 SVGAGI (reference sequence). The CDR3 covers 14 residues. CDR3 DNA: TGTGCCAGTAGTTGCGGGATGGCACAAGAGACCCAGTACTTC. The encoded protein is CASSCGMAQETQYF.

A word on this clonotype: The junction departs from germline at one end; a sequencing error may be responsible. The J gene is TRBJ1-2, the V gene TRBV29-1, with no clear D. The CDR3 covers 14 residues. CDR1 is SQVTM, CDR2 ANQGSEA, per germline. The CDR3 region is CRVEDPMRAYGYTF. Here the CDR3 DNA reads TGCAGGGTTGAAGATCCAATGAGGGCCTATGGCTACACATTC. Using reference TRBV29-1 and TRBJ1-2 for the parts outside the CDR3, the full variable domain is SAVISQKPSRDICQRGTSLTIQCQVDSQVTMMFWYRQQPGQSLTLIATANQGSEATYESGFVIDKFPISRPNLTFSTLTVSNMSPEDSSIYLCRVEDPMRAYGYTFGSGTRLTVV.

Comment on this clonotype: An end of the junction does not agree with germline; a read error may underlie this. The chain joins TRBV20-1 to TRBJ1-1, with D hard to call. This CDR3 comprises 12 residues. Looked up from germline, CDR1 is DFQATT and CDR2 is SNEGSKA (reference sequence). The DNA of the CDR3 is TGCAGTGCTAGAGAGCTGAACACTGAGGCTTTCTTT. Encoded protein: CSARELNTEAFF.

This clonotype was seen once. The rearrangement uses TRBV13 and TRBJ2-7; a weak D match, TRBD2 (6 bases). Germline lookup yields CDR1 PRHDT and CDR2 FYEKMQ (reference sequence). The CDR3 consists of 13 residues. V dropped 7 bases and J dropped 7 bases, with 17 bases sitting between them. Written as DNA, the CDR3 is TGTGCCAGCATGTCAACCACGGGGGAGGAGCAGTACTTC. Translating it yields CASMSTTGEEQYF.

To note about this clonotype: This CDR3 fails to terminate in the conserved phenylalanine or tryptophan, so it likely reflects a read error. This chain's CDR3 is CASNRGGYDEQFL. Written as DNA, the CDR3 is TGTGCCAGCAACAGAGGCGGATACGATGAGCAGTTCTTA. The chain carries TRBV6-2 or TRBV6-3 and TRBJ2-1; D ambiguous. Germline CDR1 MNHEY, CDR2 SVGEGT. V was cut by 7 bases and J by 8 bases, with 15 bases left in between. CDR3 length: 13 amino acids.

Concerning this clonotype: Its ends do not fully match the called genes, so a read error is possible. The rearrangement joins TRBV4-1 to TRBJ2-7, with D tentatively TRBD1 or TRBD2 (6 bases each). CDR3 length equals 16 residues. Germline V gene lookup returns CDR1 MGHRA and CDR2 YSYEKL. CDR3 DNA: TGCTCCAGCACCCGGACACTAGCTGGAGAGGGGGACGAGCAGTACTTC. It encodes CSSTRTLAGEGDEQYF.

The rearrangement uses TRBV4-2 and TRBJ1-1, with D maybe TRBD1 (6 bases). The ends were cut back, 4 bases at V and 4 bases at J, with 19 bases in the middle. Germline CDR1 is LGHNA and CDR2 is YNFKEQ. The CDR3 loop spans 16 amino acids. Here the CDR3 reads CASSRADGIGGTEAFF. In DNA form, the CDR3 reads TGTGCCAGCAGCCGAGCCGACGGGATAGGGGGCACTGAAGCTTTCTTT.

This clonotype was seen once. The rearrangement joins TRBV29-1 to TRBJ1-2; D ambiguous. V lost 4 bases, J lost 4 bases, and 13 bases lay in between. Germline V lookup: CDR1 SQVTM, CDR2 ANQGSEA. This CDR3 contains 13 residues. CDR3 coding DNA: TGCAGCGTTGGGATAAGTGAATTCTATGGCTACACCTTC. This encodes CSVGISEFYGYTF.

Note on this clonotype: This may be a read error, as it is one base from a much larger clone. The CDR3 nucleotides are TGTGCCAGCAGCTTACAGGGGGCGCAGCGAGAGGCCCAGTACTTC. It translates to CASSLQGAQREAQYF. The chain uses TRBV11-2 and TRBJ2-5; 8 bases line up with TRBD1. The length of the CDR3 is 15 residues. CDR1 is SGHAT and CDR2 is FQNNGV in the germline V gene.

About this clonotype itself: The junction differs from germline at one of its ends, possibly a read error. This chain links TRBV5-6 with TRBJ2-1; no firm D call. The CDR3 spans 16 residues. Germline CDR1 is SGHDT and CDR2 is YYEEEE. CDR3 in DNA: TGTGTCAGCAGTTCCCGGTCCCCGAGCTCCTACAATGAGCATTTCTTC. Amino acid sequence: CVSSSRSPSSYNEHFF.

Regarding this clonotype: The conserved phenylalanine or tryptophan is not found at the CDR3 terminus, so this likely reflects a read error. V is TRBV11-2 and J is TRBJ2-2; weak D call: TRBD1 (6 bases). CDR3 length: 14 amino acids. Germline-derived CDR1 and CDR2 are SGHAT and FQNNGV. Written as DNA, the CDR3 is TGTGCAAGCAGCCTGGACAGTCAGTCCGGGGACCTGTTTTTA. It yields the protein CASSLDSQSGDLFL.

Concerning this clonotype itself: No conserved phenylalanine or tryptophan is present at the end of the CDR3, so a read error is the likely explanation. The DNA is omitted, as the CDR3 cannot be located on it reliably, and the CDR3 follows TCRdb's listing. The V call is TRBV6-1, the J call TRBJ2-7; the table assigns TRBD1, which was not confirmed against the DNA. The CDR3 extends over 14 residues, inclusive of both ends. The germline gives CDR1 MNHNS, CDR2 SASEGT. CDR3 region: CASSVAQGTREQYL.

The genes are TRBV29-1 and TRBJ2-7; D could derive from TRBD1 or TRBD2 (5 bases each). The CDR3 runs 12 residues. Germline V gene data show CDR1 as SQVTM and CDR2 as ANQGSEA. The CDR3 region has the DNA TGCAGTGCCTGGGGGACGAACTCCGGGCAATACTTC. It encodes CSAWGTNSGQYF.

The chain links TRBV10-2 to TRBJ2-2, with 7 bases lining up with TRBD2. The CDR3 spans 17 residues. The germline gives CDR1 WSHSY, CDR2 SAAADI. The CDR3 DNA follows: TGCGTGAGCAGTGTTTCAGGACTAGGTCGGTCCACCGGGGAGCTGTTTTTT. This gives the protein CVSSVSGLGRSTGELFF.

This clonotype has only a few counts. A much larger clonotype is one base distant, so this may be a read error. The chain links TRBV5-6 to TRBJ2-3; TRBD2 is a possible D gene (6 bases). V gave up 0 bases and J gave up 1 base, with 9 bases separating them. Germline V gene lookup returns CDR1 SGHDT and CDR2 YYEEEE. This CDR3 is 15 amino acids long. This chain's CDR3 is CASSLVEGCTDTQYF. As DNA, the CDR3 is TGTGCCAGCAGCTTGGTGGAGGGCTGCACAGATACGCAGTATTTT.

Notes on this clonotype: This may come from a read error, since a much larger clone is one base off. This chain uses TRBV6-5 with TRBJ1-1; 7 bases map to TRBD1. Germline V CDR1 and CDR2: MNHEY, SVGAGI. The CDR3 sequence is 14 residues long. V trimming: 6 bases; J trimming: 4 bases; junction bases outside the gene matches: 8. The CDR3 DNA reads TGTGCCAGCAGGTCACAGGGGTGGGTCACTGAAGCTTTCTTT. Translating it yields CASRSQGWVTEAFF.

The sample holds one count of this clonotype. The CDR3 ends on some other residue instead of the conserved phenylalanine or tryptophan, so this is likely a read error. This sequence joins TRBV5-4 and TRBJ2-3, with D tentatively TRBD1 (5 bases). The V end was cut by 4 bases, the J end by 1 base, with 10 bases between. The CDR3 sequence is 14 residues long. The V gene's germline CDR1 is SGHNT and CDR2 YYREEE (reference sequence). The CDR3 region is CASSLAQGTDTQYL. CDR3 coding DNA: TGTGCCAGCAGCCTTGCACAGGGCACAGATACGCAGTATCTT.

Comment on this clonotype: A much bigger clone sits one base away, suggesting this may be a read error. The CDR3 protein is CTSRSPGYSDSPLHF. The CDR3 nucleotides are TGTACCAGCAGATCTCCAGGGTATTCAGATTCACCCCTCCACTTT. The genes are TRBV28 and TRBJ1-6; a weak D match, TRBD1 (5 bases). The CDR3 spans 15 residues. In germline, CDR1 is MDHEN, CDR2 SYDVKM.

Of note for this clonotype: Sequence at one end of the junction differs from germline and may be a read error. V gene TRBV14 combines with J gene TRBJ2-5; D may be TRBD1 or TRBD2 (5 bases each). Germline V gene sequence: CDR1 SGHDN, CDR2 FVKESK. The CDR3 runs to 11 residues. This chain's CDR3 is CASSQVGTLYF. The CDR3 coding sequence is TGTGCCAGCAGTCAAGTGGGGACCCTGTACTTC.

The rearrangement links TRBV11-3 to TRBJ2-5; D is possibly TRBD2 (5 bases). Germline-derived CDR1 and CDR2 are SGHNT and YENEEA. The CDR3 has 16 residues. Trimming removed 7 bases from V and 5 bases from J, with 23 bases in between. The chain's CDR3 is CASNPTGVSSSETQYF. CDR3 sequence (DNA): TGTGCCAGCAATCCCACCGGGGTATCATCGAGTGAGACCCAGTACTTC.